This T cell receptor beta chain was documented in a study of vaccination effects on CD4 cells after COVID-19. Study information: With the ViraFEST assay, the study expanded antigen-specific CD4+ T cells using viral peptide pools, then sequenced them. Cultures used roughly 2 million PBMC per well, 9.5 to 10 IU/ml IL-2 and around 10 ug/ml peptides. General study points: At late timepoints after vaccination, vaccine- and infection-induced clones shrank markedly. Early post-infection timepoints were absent, and convalescent patients were few.

The table came from immunoSEQ multiplex PCR; TCRdb's copy has only in-frame clones and leaves some out. The sample has around 40,000 clones; about 70% are singletons. At the end of around eleven days of culture, CD4+ T cells were isolated. Of note for this clone: Its target is not known.

CDR1 LNHDA and CDR2 SQIVND come from the germline V gene (reference sequence). CDR3 length: 13 residues. Trimming left V 3 bases short and J 1 base short, with 6 bases between. This chain links TRBV19 with TRBJ1-1; D gene ambiguous. The TCR originated in a human donor who received a COVID-19 vaccine. This specimen consisted of CD4+ T cells from PBMCs cultured without peptide, obtained before COVID-19 vaccination. The CDR3 bases are TGTGCCAGTAGTATTAACAGGAACACTGAAGCTTTCTTT. Amino acids: CASSINRNTEAFF.